A single T cell receptor (beta chain) is shown here with its context. Method: immunoSEQ multiplex PCR; TCRdb's copy keeps in-frame clones and lacks some. The data contain approximately 66,000 clones, around 92% of them singletons. The CDR3 sequence is 17 residues long. Germline V gene data show CDR1 as LGHNA and CDR2 as YSLEER. V lost 0 bases, J lost 0 bases, and 13 bases lay in between. The data derive from a study of T cell changes during pregnancy in multiple sclerosis. This chain links TRBV4-3 with TRBJ2-3; D is perhaps TRBD2 (6 bases). Sample: peripheral blood, taken in the third trimester of pregnancy. This clonotype originated in a female donor in good health, enrolled as a control in a pregnancy study. The CDR3 loop is CASSQDRRGTSTDTQYF. The DNA of the CDR3 is TGCGCCAGCAGCCAAGATAGGCGGGGTACTAGCACAGATACGCAGTATTTT.